One sample yielded the 10 T cell receptor beta chains listed below, sequenced in a study of blood T cell repertoires in COVID-19. Data came from immunoSEQ multiplex PCR; TCRdb stores just in-frame clones and leaves some out. The sample holds about 480,000 clones, 89% seen once. Sequencing was performed on peripheral blood. All receptors derive from a man aged 18 to 30 with COVID-19, enrolled during active disease.

CDR3 sequence reads: CASSRAAGQTYGYTF. The DNA for the CDR3 is TGTGCCAGCAGCCGCGCGGCCGGACAGACCTATGGCTACACCTTC. The J gene is TRBJ1-2, the V gene TRBV3-1 (or the pseudogene TRBV3-2); perhaps TRBD1 as D (6 bases). The V gene's germline CDR1 is LGHDT and CDR2 YNNKEL (reference sequence). The germline V and J ends were trimmed by 4 bases and 4 bases, with 16 bases remaining between them. This CDR3 contains 15 residues.

The chain has TRBV10-3 and TRBJ2-1; possibly TRBD2 for D (5 bases). CDR3 length equals 11 residues. The germline V gene encodes CDR1 ENHRY and CDR2 SYGVKD. V dropped 10 bases and J dropped 7 bases, with 11 bases sitting between them. CDR3 residues: CANGGGNEQFF. The CDR3 nucleotides read TGTGCCAACGGAGGAGGTAATGAGCAGTTCTTC.

The CDR3 loop is CASSQEGQVGAFF. The CDR3, as DNA: TGTGCCAGCAGCCAAGAAGGACAGGTGGGGGCTTTCTTT. The chain is built from TRBV3-1 (or the pseudogene TRBV3-2) and TRBJ1-1; 7 positions match TRBD1. The CDR3 has 13 amino acids. The germline CDR1 and CDR2 sequences are LGHDT and YNNKEL (reference sequence). With 0 bases clipped from V and 11 bases from J, the junction kept 6 bases outside the gene matches.

The V and J genes are TRBV27 and TRBJ1-3; 9 bases match TRBD1. The V gene end was trimmed by 5 bases and the J gene end by 0 bases; junction bases not matched to a gene: 8. CDR1 and CDR2 from the germline V gene are MNHEY and SMNVEV (reference sequence). There are 17 residues in the CDR3. CDR3 bases: TGTGCCAGCAGTCGTACAGGGGGCCATAGCTCTGGAAACACCATATATTTT. This sequence encodes CASSRTGGHSSGNTIYF.

The chain has TRBV4-1 and TRBJ2-3, with 9 bases lining up with TRBD2. This CDR3 has 17 amino acids. Germline lookup yields CDR1 MGHRA and CDR2 YSYEKL. J lost 4 bases, V lost 3 bases, and 11 bases had no gene match. The CDR3 reads CASSQFPVGGGADTQYF. CDR3 DNA: TGCGCCAGCAGCCAGTTCCCCGTAGGCGGGGGGGCAGATACGCAGTATTTT.

This chain connects TRBV29-1 to TRBJ2-5; 7 bases map to TRBD2. Per germline, CDR1 SQVTM and CDR2 ANQGSEA. V gave up 5 bases and J gave up 7 bases; unmatched junction bases: 4. This CDR3 contains 11 residues. The CDR3 spells CSVRGEVTQYF. DNA for the CDR3: TGCAGCGTTCGGGGGGAGGTGACCCAGTACTTC.

The rearrangement links TRBV20-1 to TRBJ1-1; D uncertain. CDR3 length: 11 residues. V was clipped by 1 base and J by 6 bases, with 6 bases between them. Germline values: CDR1 DFQATT, CDR2 SNEGSKA (reference sequence). The CDR3 spells CSARGESEAFF. The CDR3 DNA reads TGCAGTGCTAGAGGCGAGTCTGAAGCTTTCTTT.

The V call is TRBV15, the J call TRBJ2-2; D might be TRBD2 (5 bases). Trimming took 1 base from V and 0 from J, leaving 15 bases between them. Germline V gene sequence: CDR1 LNHNV, CDR2 YYDKDF (reference sequence). The CDR3 is made up of 18 amino acids. As DNA, the CDR3 is TGTGCCACCAGCAGAGGTAGGGTAGGACTCTCGAACACCGGGGAGCTGTTTTTT. This sequence encodes CATSRGRVGLSNTGELFF.

The CDR3 here is CASSLLGALDGYTF. The CDR3 region has the DNA TGTGCCAGCAGCTTGCTGGGGGCCTTGGATGGCTACACCTTC. The chain links TRBV7-9 to TRBJ1-2, with a possible D match to TRBD1 (6 bases). Trimming removed 3 bases at V and 6 bases at J, with 14 bases between. CDR3 length: 14 residues. Germline V lookup: CDR1 SEHNR, CDR2 FQNEAQ (reference sequence).

The rearrangement uses TRBV5-1 and TRBJ1-2; possible D gene TRBD1, 5 bases. V lost 4 bases and J 4 bases, leaving 17 bases between the germline ends. The CDR3 totals 15 residues. The germline gives CDR1 SGHRS, CDR2 YFSETQ. Written as DNA, the CDR3 is TGCGCCAGCAGCCTTCACACCGACAGCATCTATGGCTACACCTTC. Protein sequence: CASSLHTDSIYGYTF.